This T cell receptor (beta chain) was captured by sequencing in a study of cytomegalovirus exposure and HLA in healthy donors. Profiling relied on immunoSEQ multiplex PCR, and the TCRdb table lists in-frame clones only, not all of them. The sample gives about 200,000 clones, roughly 77% of which show up once; about 1.2% is in the top ten. The receptor was isolated from a woman in her thirties in good health and CMV-seronegative. Sample: PBMCs.

CDR3 nucleotides: TGTGCCAGCAGCCAGCGGACGGTTGGGGTTGGCTACACCTTC. Its protein product is CASSQRTVGVGYTF. The chain couples TRBV2 to TRBJ1-2; D is unresolved. The CDR3 has 14 residues. Germline lookup yields CDR1 SNHLY and CDR2 FYNNEI. V lost 6 bases and J lost 7, with 18 bases in between.